This TCR beta chain was captured in a study of T cell repertoires in cytomegalovirus infection. Study details: Evidence of both CMV infection and a matching HLA type came from public TCR beta signatures.

V was clipped by 1 base and J by 1 base; unmatched bases: 1. CDR3 length: 16 amino acids. CDR1 and CDR2 (germline): MNHEY, SMNVEV (reference sequence). This clonotype was counted a few times. What it recognizes is unknown. In TCRdb, the reads were re-called with MiXCR into one record per CDR3 protein. The sample shows 50,000 to 65,000 distinct CDR3 sequences, over 15% of them seen only once. Broader study findings: In two of eight donors, the top clonotype was HLA-C-restricted CMV-specific. Summed frequency of public TCR beta families distinguished CMV carriers with the relevant HLA.

The input for sequencing was CD8+ T cells from cultured PBMCs, taken from culture after CMV antigen stimulation. The rearrangement links TRBV27 to TRBJ2-1, with 10 bases fitting TRBD2. This TCR came from a human donor in good health (CMV status not recorded). Some clones in this sample may be carry-over from other donors' samples. CDR3 nucleotide sequence: TGTGCCAGCAGTTTATATAGCGGGAGGTCCTACAATGAGCAGTTCTTC. Translating it yields CASSLYSGRSYNEQFF.